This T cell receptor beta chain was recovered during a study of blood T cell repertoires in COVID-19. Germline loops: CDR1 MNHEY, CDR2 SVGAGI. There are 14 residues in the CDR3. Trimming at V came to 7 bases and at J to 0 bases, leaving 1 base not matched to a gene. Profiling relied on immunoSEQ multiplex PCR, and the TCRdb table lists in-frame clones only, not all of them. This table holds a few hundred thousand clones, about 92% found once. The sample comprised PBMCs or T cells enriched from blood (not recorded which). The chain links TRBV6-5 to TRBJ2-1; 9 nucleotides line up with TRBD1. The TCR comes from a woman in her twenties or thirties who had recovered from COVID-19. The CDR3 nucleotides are TGTGCCAGCAAGGGACAGGGCTCCTACAATGAGCAGTTCTTC. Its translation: CASKGQGSYNEQFF.